The 8 T cell receptor beta chains below all came from one sample that was sequenced in a study of blood T cell repertoires in COVID-19. Profiled with immunoSEQ multiplex PCR; TCRdb holds only in-frame clones, not every one. The table has about 380,000 clones, about 85% seen once. The sample comprised peripheral blood. These receptors were collected from a woman aged 18-29 years with acute or convalescent COVID-19.

The rearrangement joins TRBV7-3 to TRBJ2-7; 7 bases map to TRBD2. The CDR3 is 15 amino acids. Unmatched junction bases numbered 6, after V lost 4 bases and J lost 0 bases. Germline CDR1 reads SGHTA; CDR2 reads FQGTGA. The CDR3 loop is CASSSGLEISYEQYF. For the CDR3, the DNA is TGTGCCAGCAGCTCCGGACTAGAGATCTCCTACGAGCAGTACTTC.

This clone has only one observation. The CDR3, as DNA: TGTGCCAGCAGCGTAGATGGGACAGGGAACTATGGCTACACCTTC. It specifies CASSVDGTGNYGYTF. The chain joins TRBV9 to TRBJ1-2; TRBD1 matches 9 bases. CDR3 length: 15 amino acids. Germline CDR1 is SGDLS and CDR2 is YYNGEE. The trim removed 0 bases at V and 2 bases at J, leaving 2 bases unmatched.

CDR3 residues: CASSFWGLGAFF. Written as DNA, the CDR3 is TGTGCCAGCAGTTTTTGGGGCCTGGGAGCTTTCTTT. The chain links TRBV28 to TRBJ1-1; D may be TRBD1 (5 bases). The CDR3 is made up of 12 amino acids. Germline V gene data show CDR1 as MDHEN and CDR2 as SYDVKM. Trimming took off 3 bases at V and 10 bases at J, with 12 bases between the two ends.

In DNA form, the CDR3 reads TGTGCCAGCAACCCCCTTAGCAATGAGCAGTTCTTC. Translating gives CASNPLSNEQFF. The rearrangement uses TRBV7-9 and TRBJ2-1; D uncertain. V shed 7 bases and J shed 6 bases, with 10 bases lying between them. The CDR3 totals 12 residues. Germline loops: CDR1 SEHNR, CDR2 FQNEAQ (reference sequence).

This clone was seen more than once but under ten times. The V call is TRBV28, the J call TRBJ1-4, with 8 bases lining up with TRBD1. V shed 5 bases, J shed 7 bases, and the junction held 9 bases outside the gene matches. The CDR3 contains 15 residues. CDR1 is MDHEN, CDR2 SYDVKM, per germline. CDR3: CASSLIGTGGEKLFF. In DNA, the CDR3 is TGTGCCAGCAGTCTGATTGGGACAGGTGGTGAAAAACTGTTTTTT.

This clone was observed a single time. V and J are TRBV5-6 and TRBJ2-7, with 10 nucleotides matching TRBD2. Germline CDR1 and CDR2: SGHDT and YYEEEE. The V gene end was trimmed by 2 bases and the J gene end by 2 bases; junction bases not matched to a gene: 7. This CDR3 has 16 amino acids. As DNA, the CDR3 is TGTGCCAGCAGCTTTACGACTAGCGGGCTTACCTACGAGCAGTACTTC. Protein sequence: CASSFTTSGLTYEQYF.

This chain links TRBV6-5 with TRBJ2-7, with 8 bases that match TRBD1. Per the germline V gene, CDR1 is MNHEY and CDR2 is SVGAGI. Losses at the gene ends were 6 bases for V and 3 bases for J; bases not matched to a gene: 10. The CDR3 extends over 15 amino acids. The CDR3 protein is CASRMGQAFYYEQYF. The CDR3 nucleotides are TGTGCCAGCAGAATGGGACAGGCCTTCTACTACGAGCAGTACTTC.

The CDR3 sequence: CASSELSGNTEAFF. The DNA of the CDR3 is TGTGCCAGCAGTGAGTTATCCGGGAACACTGAAGCTTTCTTT. The V call is TRBV6-1, the J call TRBJ1-1; the D is unclear. Germline V lookup: CDR1 MNHNS, CDR2 SASEGT. The CDR3 spans 14 residues. Between the trimmed V and J ends, which lost 3 bases and 1 base, there was a span of 9 bases.